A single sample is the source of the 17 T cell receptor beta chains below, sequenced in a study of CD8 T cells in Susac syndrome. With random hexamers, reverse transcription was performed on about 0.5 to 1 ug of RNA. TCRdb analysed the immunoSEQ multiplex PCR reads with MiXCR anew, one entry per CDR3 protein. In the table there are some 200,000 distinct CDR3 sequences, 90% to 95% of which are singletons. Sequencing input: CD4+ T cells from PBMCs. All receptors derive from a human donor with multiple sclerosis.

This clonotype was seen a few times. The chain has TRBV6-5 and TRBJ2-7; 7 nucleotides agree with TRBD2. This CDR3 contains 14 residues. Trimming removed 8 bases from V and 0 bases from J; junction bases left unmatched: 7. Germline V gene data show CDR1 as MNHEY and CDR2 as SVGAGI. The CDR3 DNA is TGTGCCAGCCGCCGGGGGGATCCCTCCTACGAGCAGTACTTC. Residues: CASRRGDPSYEQYF.

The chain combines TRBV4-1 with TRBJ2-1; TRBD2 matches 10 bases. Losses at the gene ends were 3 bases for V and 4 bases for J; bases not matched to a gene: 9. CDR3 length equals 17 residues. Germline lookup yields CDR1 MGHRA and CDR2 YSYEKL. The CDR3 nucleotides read TGCGCCAGCAGCCAGGGGCTTCTAGCGGGGGAATACAATGAGCAGTTCTTC. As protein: CASSQGLLAGEYNEQFF.

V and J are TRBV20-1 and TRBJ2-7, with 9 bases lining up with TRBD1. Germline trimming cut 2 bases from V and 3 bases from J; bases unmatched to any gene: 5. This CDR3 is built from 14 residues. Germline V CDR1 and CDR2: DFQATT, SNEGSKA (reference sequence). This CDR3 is CSARLDRGGYEQYF. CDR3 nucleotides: TGCAGTGCTAGACTCGACAGGGGGGGCTACGAGCAGTACTTC.

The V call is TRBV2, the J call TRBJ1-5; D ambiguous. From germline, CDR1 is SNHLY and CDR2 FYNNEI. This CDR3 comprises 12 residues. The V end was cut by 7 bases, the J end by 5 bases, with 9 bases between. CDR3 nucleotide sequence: TGTGCCAGCAAGGCGGATGATCAGCCCCAGCATTTT. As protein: CASKADDQPQHF.

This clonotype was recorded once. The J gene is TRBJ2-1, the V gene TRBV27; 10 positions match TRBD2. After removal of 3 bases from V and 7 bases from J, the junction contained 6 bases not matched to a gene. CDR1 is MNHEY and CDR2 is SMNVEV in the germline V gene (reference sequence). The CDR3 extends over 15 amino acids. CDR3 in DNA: TGTGCCAGCAGTTTGGGCCTAGCGGGGGAAAATGAGCAGTTCTTC. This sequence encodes CASSLGLAGENEQFF.

This chain's CDR3 is CATSDRRDEQYF. In DNA, the CDR3 is TGTGCCACCAGTGATCGGCGCGACGAGCAGTACTTC. The rearrangement joins TRBV24-1 to TRBJ2-7; D is uncertain. V lost 3 bases, J lost 5 bases, and 7 bases lay in between. The CDR3 extends over 12 amino acids. The V gene's germline CDR1 is KGHDR and CDR2 SFDVKD.

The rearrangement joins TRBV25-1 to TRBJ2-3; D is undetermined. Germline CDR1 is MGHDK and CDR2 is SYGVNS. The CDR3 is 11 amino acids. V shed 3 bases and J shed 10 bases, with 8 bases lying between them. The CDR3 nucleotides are TGTGCCAGCAGTGACAGGTTAGCGCAGTATTTT. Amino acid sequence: CASSDRLAQYF.

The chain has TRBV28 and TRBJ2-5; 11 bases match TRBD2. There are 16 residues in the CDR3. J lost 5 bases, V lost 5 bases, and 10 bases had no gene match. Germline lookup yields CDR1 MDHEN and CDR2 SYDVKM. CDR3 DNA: TGTGCCAGCAGTCCCCGGACTAGCGGGTACAGGGAGACCCAGTACTTC. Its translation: CASSPRTSGYRETQYF.

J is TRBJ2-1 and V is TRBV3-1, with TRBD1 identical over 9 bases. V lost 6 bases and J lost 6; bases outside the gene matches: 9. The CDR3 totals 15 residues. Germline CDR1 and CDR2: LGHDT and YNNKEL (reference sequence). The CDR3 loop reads CASRPTGGDFNEQFF. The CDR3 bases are TGTGCCAGCAGACCTACAGGGGGCGATTTCAATGAGCAGTTCTTC.

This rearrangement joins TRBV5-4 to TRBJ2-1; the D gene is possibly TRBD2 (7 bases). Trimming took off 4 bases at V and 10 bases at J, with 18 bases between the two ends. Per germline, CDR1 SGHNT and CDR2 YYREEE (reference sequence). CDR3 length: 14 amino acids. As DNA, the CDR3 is TGTGCCAGCAGCCCCGAAGGAGAGGGGGGGGAGCAGTTCTTC. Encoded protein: CASSPEGEGGEQFF.

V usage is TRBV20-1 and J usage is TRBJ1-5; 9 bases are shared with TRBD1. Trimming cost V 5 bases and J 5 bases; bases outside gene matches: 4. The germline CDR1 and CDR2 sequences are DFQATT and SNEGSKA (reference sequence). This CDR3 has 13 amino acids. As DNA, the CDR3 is TGCAGTGCTCAGGACAGGGGACATCAGCCCCAGCATTTT. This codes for CSAQDRGHQPQHF.

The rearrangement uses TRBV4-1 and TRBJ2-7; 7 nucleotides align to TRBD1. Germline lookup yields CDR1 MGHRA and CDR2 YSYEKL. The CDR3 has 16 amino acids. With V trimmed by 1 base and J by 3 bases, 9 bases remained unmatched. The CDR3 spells CASSQVLAGGNYEQYF. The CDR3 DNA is TGCGCCAGCAGCCAAGTCTTGGCAGGGGGTAACTACGAGCAGTACTTC.

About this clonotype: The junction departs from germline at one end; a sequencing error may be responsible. The CDR3 sequence: CASSQESLGGF. The CDR3 coding sequence is TGCGCCAGCAGCCAAGAATCCCTAGGAGGTTTC. The rearrangement uses TRBV4-1 and TRBJ2-7; D perhaps matches TRBD2 (5 bases). This CDR3 is 11 amino acids long. CDR1 is MGHRA, CDR2 YSYEKL, per germline.

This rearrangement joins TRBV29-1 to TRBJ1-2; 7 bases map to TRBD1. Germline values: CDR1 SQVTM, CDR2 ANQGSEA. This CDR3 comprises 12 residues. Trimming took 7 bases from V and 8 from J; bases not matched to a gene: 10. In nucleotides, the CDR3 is TGCAGCGCCTTGGGACAGACCAAGGGCTACACCTTC. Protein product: CSALGQTKGYTF.

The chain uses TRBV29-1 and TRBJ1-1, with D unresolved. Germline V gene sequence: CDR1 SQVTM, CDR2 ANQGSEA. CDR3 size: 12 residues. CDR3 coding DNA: TGCAGTCACCGAAGGGAGAACACTGAAGCTTTCTTT. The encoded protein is CSHRRENTEAFF.

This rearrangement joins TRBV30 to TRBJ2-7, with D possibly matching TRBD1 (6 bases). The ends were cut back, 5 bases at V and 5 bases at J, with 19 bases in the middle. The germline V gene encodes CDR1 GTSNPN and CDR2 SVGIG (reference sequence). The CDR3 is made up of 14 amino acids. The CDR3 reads CAWGSGQGNHEQYF. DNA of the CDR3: TGTGCCTGGGGCTCTGGGCAGGGGAACCACGAGCAGTACTTC.

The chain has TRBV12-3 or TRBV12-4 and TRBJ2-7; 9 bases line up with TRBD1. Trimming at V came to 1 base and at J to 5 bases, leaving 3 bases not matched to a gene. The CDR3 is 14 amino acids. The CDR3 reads CASSLGDRAHEQYF. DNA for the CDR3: TGTGCCAGCAGTTTAGGGGACAGGGCCCACGAGCAGTACTTC.